A selection of T cell receptor beta chains follows, all from one sample in a study of control samples from healthy donors and cancer patients. Assay used: immunoSEQ multiplex PCR; TCRdb lists only in-frame clones, some missing. Here the sample spans approximately 150,000 clones, more than 85% being singletons. The sample taken for sequencing was blood. Receptor source: a man aged 25 to 45 in good health. Both conserved end residues are part of each CDR3. A D gene is named only where the DNA matches it firmly. Part of the rows lack a size; the others show once, few, many or a class for expanded clones.

V gene: TRBV7-9
D gene: NA
J gene: TRBJ1-2
clone size: NA
CDR3 DNA: TGTGCCAGCAGCTTACTCGCTAACTATGGCTACACCTTC
CDR3 protein: CASSLLANYGYTF

V gene: TRBV7-6
D gene: TRBD2
J gene: TRBJ2-5
clone size: NA
CDR3 DNA: TGTGCCAGCAGCTTAGAGTCTAGCGGGGGAGGGACCCAGTACTTC
CDR3 protein: CASSLESSGGGTQYF

V gene: TRBV10-3
D gene: TRBD2
J gene: TRBJ2-1
clone size: NA
CDR3 DNA: TGTGCCTCGACGGGGGGGGTAAATGAGCAGTTCTTC
CDR3 protein: CASTGGVNEQFF

V gene: TRBV10-2
D gene: NA
J gene: TRBJ2-3
clone size: NA
CDR3 DNA: TGCGCCAGCAGTGTTACGGGGTTCACAGATACGCAGTATTTT
CDR3 protein: CASSVTGFTDTQYF

V gene: TRBV10-3
D gene: NA
J gene: TRBJ2-6
clone size: NA
CDR3 DNA: TGTGCCATCAGCGGGGAGGCCCTCTCTGGGGCCAACGTCCTGACTTTC
CDR3 protein: CAISGEALSGANVLTF

V gene: TRBV6-5
D gene: TRBD1
J gene: TRBJ2-6
clone size: NA
CDR3 DNA: TGTGCCAGCAAGAGGGACAGGGAACCCAAAGTCCTGACTTTC
CDR3 protein: CASKRDREPKVLTF

V gene: TRBV19
D gene: NA
J gene: TRBJ2-7
clone size: once
CDR3 DNA: TGTGCCAGTAGTATTGGTACGCCGGGCAGCTCCTACGAGCAGTACTTC
CDR3 protein: CASSIGTPGSSYEQYF

V gene: TRBV12-3/TRBV12-4
D gene: NA
J gene: TRBJ2-7
clone size: NA
CDR3 DNA: TGTGCCAGCAGTCGGGCCTACTACGAGCAGTACTTC
CDR3 protein: CASSRAYYEQYF

V gene: TRBV5-1
D gene: NA
J gene: TRBJ2-3
clone size: NA
CDR3 DNA: TGCGCCAGCAGCTTCGACTTTTCTAGCACAGATACGCAGTATTTT
CDR3 protein: CASSFDFSSTDTQYF

V gene: TRBV3-1/TRBV3-2
D gene: TRBD1
J gene: TRBJ1-6
clone size: NA
CDR3 DNA: TGTGCCAGCAGCCCGGGACAGGGGAGCTCCTATAATTCACCCCTCCACTTT
CDR3 protein: CASSPGQGSSYNSPLHF

V gene: TRBV9
D gene: TRBD2
J gene: TRBJ2-1
clone size: NA
CDR3 DNA: TGTGCCAGCAGCGTGCAACTAGCGGGGTACAATGAGCAGTTCTTC
CDR3 protein: CASSVQLAGYNEQFF

V gene: TRBV28
D gene: NA
J gene: TRBJ2-3
clone size: NA
CDR3 DNA: TGTGCCAGCAGAAGGGAGGATACGCAGTATTTT
CDR3 protein: CASRREDTQYF

V gene: TRBV12-3/TRBV12-4
D gene: NA
J gene: TRBJ1-1
clone size: once
CDR3 DNA: TGTGCCAGCAGTTTAGGGGTTAACACTGAAGCTTTCTTT
CDR3 protein: CASSLGVNTEAFF

V gene: TRBV3-1/TRBV3-2
D gene: TRBD2
J gene: TRBJ2-1
clone size: NA
CDR3 DNA: TGTGCCAGCAGCCATTCATTAGGACTAGCGAACAAAAATGAGCAGTTCTTC
CDR3 protein: CASSHSLGLANKNEQFF

V gene: TRBV30
D gene: NA
J gene: TRBJ1-2
clone size: NA
CDR3 DNA: TGTGCCTGGACCAGGGGAGGATATGGCTACACCTTC
CDR3 protein: CAWTRGGYGYTF

V gene: TRBV6-5
D gene: NA
J gene: TRBJ2-3
clone size: NA
CDR3 DNA: TGTGCCAGCAGGCCCCGGGCCACTAGCACAGATACGCAGTATTTT
CDR3 protein: CASRPRATSTDTQYF

V gene: TRBV6-5
D gene: NA
J gene: TRBJ2-3
clone size: NA
CDR3 DNA: TGTGCCAGCAGTTATACTTACACAGATACGCAGTATTTT
CDR3 protein: CASSYTYTDTQYF

V gene: TRBV5-4
D gene: NA
J gene: TRBJ1-2
clone size: NA
CDR3 DNA: TGTGCCAGCAGCTTGGTCGCAGGGCGGGATGGCTACACCTTC
CDR3 protein: CASSLVAGRDGYTF

V gene: TRBV7-2
D gene: TRBD1
J gene: TRBJ1-2
clone size: NA
CDR3 DNA: TGTGCCAGCAGCTTCCGGACAGGGGAAGACTACACCTTC
CDR3 protein: CASSFRTGEDYTF

V gene: TRBV7-9
D gene: NA
J gene: TRBJ1-3
clone size: NA
CDR3 DNA: TGTGCCAGCAGCTTAGAAGGGGGCTCTGGAAACACCATATATTTT
CDR3 protein: CASSLEGGSGNTIYF

V gene: TRBV3-1/TRBV3-2
D gene: NA
J gene: TRBJ1-2
clone size: NA
CDR3 DNA: TGTGCCAGCAGCCCCGCGGCGGGGCTCTATGGCTACACCTTC
CDR3 protein: CASSPAAGLYGYTF

V gene: TRBV12-3/TRBV12-4
D gene: NA
J gene: TRBJ2-1
clone size: few
CDR3 DNA: TGTGCCAGCAGTTTTTCTCCGGGGAATGAGCAGTTCTTC
CDR3 protein: CASSFSPGNEQFF

V gene: TRBV28
D gene: NA
J gene: TRBJ2-7
clone size: NA
CDR3 DNA: TGTGCCAGCGGACAGATCTCCTACGAGCAGTACTTC
CDR3 protein: CASGQISYEQYF

V gene: TRBV7-6
D gene: NA
J gene: TRBJ2-2
clone size: NA
CDR3 DNA: TGTGCCAGCAGCCCCGCGGGGAGTCTGTACACCGGGGAGCTGTTTTTT
CDR3 protein: CASSPAGSLYTGELFF

V gene: TRBV7-9
D gene: TRBD1
J gene: TRBJ2-5
clone size: NA
CDR3 DNA: TGTGCCAGCAGCCCTCCAACGGGGGAGGCAGGGGGCGCAGAGACCCAGTACTTC
CDR3 protein: CASSPPTGEAGGAETQYF

V gene: TRBV29-1
D gene: NA
J gene: TRBJ1-1
clone size: NA
CDR3 DNA: TGCAGCGTTGACGGATCGAACACTGAAGCTTTCTTT
CDR3 protein: CSVDGSNTEAFF

V gene: TRBV10-1
D gene: TRBD1
J gene: TRBJ2-7
clone size: NA
CDR3 DNA: TGCGCCAGCAGTGCGGCAGGGGGCAGGGAGCAGTACTTC
CDR3 protein: CASSAAGGREQYF

V gene: TRBV5-4
D gene: TRBD1
J gene: TRBJ2-7
clone size: NA
CDR3 DNA: TGTGCCAGCAGCTTGGACAGGGGATTCTACGAGCAGTACTTC
CDR3 protein: CASSLDRGFYEQYF

V gene: TRBV6-5
D gene: TRBD1
J gene: TRBJ1-1
clone size: NA
CDR3 DNA: TGTGCCAGCAGTTTTCAGGGGGAGGACACTGAAGCTTTCTTT
CDR3 protein: CASSFQGEDTEAFF

V gene: TRBV6-2/TRBV6-3
D gene: NA
J gene: TRBJ2-2
clone size: NA
CDR3 DNA: TGTGCCAGCAGCCCCCTTCGGACAGAGAACACCGGGGAGCTGTTTTTT
CDR3 protein: CASSPLRTENTGELFF

V gene: TRBV28
D gene: NA
J gene: TRBJ1-2
clone size: NA
CDR3 DNA: TGTGCCAGCAGACTATCAAAAGCTAACTATGGCTACACCTTC
CDR3 protein: CASRLSKANYGYTF

V gene: TRBV3-1/TRBV3-2
D gene: NA
J gene: TRBJ2-1
clone size: NA
CDR3 DNA: TGTGCCAGCAGCCAAGATATACGGGGGGCCTTTGATGAGCAGTTCTTC
CDR3 protein: CASSQDIRGAFDEQFF

V gene: TRBV12-3/TRBV12-4
D gene: TRBD1
J gene: TRBJ1-1
clone size: NA
CDR3 DNA: TGTGCCAGCAGAATGACAGGGGACGTCGAAGCTTTCTTT
CDR3 protein: CASRMTGDVEAFF

V gene: TRBV27
D gene: TRBD2
J gene: TRBJ2-2
clone size: NA
CDR3 DNA: TGTGCCAGCAGTTTAGCGGGGGGGGCCACCGGGGAGCTGTTTTTT
CDR3 protein: CASSLAGGATGELFF

V gene: TRBV7-9
D gene: NA
J gene: TRBJ2-2
clone size: NA
CDR3 DNA: TGTGCCAGCAGCTTGGCAGGGGCGAACGGGGAGCTGTTTTTT
CDR3 protein: CASSLAGANGELFF

V gene: TRBV19
D gene: NA
J gene: TRBJ1-2
clone size: NA
CDR3 DNA: TGTGCCAGTAGTATAATTGGACAAACTAACTATGGCTACACCTTC
CDR3 protein: CASSIIGQTNYGYTF

V gene: TRBV24-1
D gene: TRBD2
J gene: TRBJ2-1
clone size: NA
CDR3 DNA: TGTGCCACCAGTGATTTGCTTGGCGGGGCGGGGGGATTCAATGAGCAGTTCTTC
CDR3 protein: CATSDLLGGAGGFNEQFF

V gene: TRBV5-1
D gene: NA
J gene: TRBJ2-7
clone size: NA
CDR3 DNA: TGCGCCAGCAGCAGACAGACTACCTCCTACGAGCAGTACTTC
CDR3 protein: CASSRQTTSYEQYF

V gene: TRBV18
D gene: TRBD2
J gene: TRBJ2-7
clone size: NA
CDR3 DNA: TGTGCCAGCTCAAAGACCGGGACTAGCGGGGGGGAAGCCTACGAGCAGTACTTC
CDR3 protein: CASSKTGTSGGEAYEQYF

V gene: TRBV28
D gene: NA
J gene: TRBJ1-5
clone size: NA
CDR3 DNA: TGTGCCAGCAGTCCCACCGGGGCGGGGCCTCATCAGCCCCAGCATTTT
CDR3 protein: CASSPTGAGPHQPQHF

V gene: TRBV14
D gene: NA
J gene: TRBJ2-1
clone size: NA
CDR3 DNA: TGTGCCAGCAGCCAAGATCTTGCCCCCGGGGGAGGTGAGCAGTTCTTC
CDR3 protein: CASSQDLAPGGGEQFF

V gene: TRBV27
D gene: NA
J gene: TRBJ2-1
clone size: NA
CDR3 DNA: TGTGCCAGCAGTTTAGATCCGACAGCGCCATACAATGAGCAGTTCTTC
CDR3 protein: CASSLDPTAPYNEQFF

V gene: TRBV5-4
D gene: NA
J gene: TRBJ2-3
clone size: NA
CDR3 DNA: TGTGCCAGCAACCTGGGGGTCCCTGGGACAGATACGCAGTATTTT
CDR3 protein: CASNLGVPGTDTQYF

V gene: TRBV12-3/TRBV12-4
D gene: NA
J gene: TRBJ1-5
clone size: NA
CDR3 DNA: TGTGCCAGCAGTTTAAAAGGGGTTCAGCCCCAGCATTTT
CDR3 protein: CASSLKGVQPQHF

V gene: TRBV27
D gene: NA
J gene: TRBJ2-2
clone size: NA
CDR3 DNA: TGTGCCAGCAGCTCCCGGGGGATGAACACCGGGGAGCTGTTTTTT
CDR3 protein: CASSSRGMNTGELFF

V gene: TRBV27
D gene: NA
J gene: TRBJ2-3
clone size: NA
CDR3 DNA: TGTGCCAGCGGGTCCTTAGGGGATACGCAGTATTTT
CDR3 protein: CASGSLGDTQYF

V gene: TRBV5-1
D gene: TRBD1
J gene: TRBJ1-1
clone size: NA
CDR3 DNA: TGCGCCAGCAGCAGGGGACCGGGACAGGGGAACACTGAAGCTTTCTTT
CDR3 protein: CASSRGPGQGNTEAFF